The clone carrying this T cell receptor beta chain was observed once. The data originate from a study of control samples from healthy donors and cancer patients. The CDR3 length is 18 residues. Germline CDR1 and CDR2: SGHTA and FQGNSA. V lost 3 bases to trimming and J lost 3 bases; unmatched junction nucleotides: 13. Sequencing used immunoSEQ multiplex PCR; TCRdb keeps in-frame clones, though not all of them. This sample carries 98,000 or so clones, 79% of them seen once, and the ten largest clones take roughly a tenth. Input material: blood. This chain links TRBV7-2 with TRBJ2-2; 7 positions agree with TRBD1. The clonotype originates from a woman aged 25 to 39 in good health. CDR3 protein: CASSFDLDRRGDTGELFF. In DNA form, the CDR3 reads TGTGCCAGCAGCTTCGACCTGGACAGGAGAGGGGACACCGGGGAGCTGTTTTTT.